This T cell receptor (beta chain) is drawn from a study of T cell responses to AZD1222 COVID-19 vaccine (dated by TCRdb to the early 2020s). Study-wide context: AZD1222 recipients with second doses at about 4 weeks or about 12 weeks were pooled, because spike-specific TCR depth and breadth did not differ between schedules. A total of about 230 trial participants underwent TCR sequencing, of whom about 210 received two doses of AZD1222 and some 25 received two doses of the MenACWY control vaccine. Trial participants were enrolled by age into 18-55, 56-69 and 70-plus year subgroups, with approximately 150, 30 and 60 TCR-sequenced participants respectively. Broader findings and caveats from the paper: Reportedly, close to half of the unique spike-specific TCRs recognized epitopes lying outside the regions that are mutated in the B.1.351 and B.1.1.7 variants. Conclusions about previously exposed vaccinees were limited because only six AZD1222 recipients were SARS-CoV-2 seropositive at baseline. In the small 56-69-year group, the increase in depth fell short of significance, most likely because of low power. The whole spike protein was spanned by vaccine-associated CD4 TCRs, and dominant responses were seen in regions 160-218 and 743-854. After two AZD1222 doses, both the breadth and the depth of spike-specific TCRs were significantly higher than at day 0 and than in MenACWY recipients. No day 14 peak-response samples were available, so repertoires were characterized only after the peak T cell response. Participants were mostly white British, with more females than males. The authors suggested clonal diversity may have been underestimated.

The CDR3 regions of human TCRbeta chains were analyzed by immunosequencing. The original pipeline was this. Repertoire TCRs were matched against a reference library of SARS-CoV-2-specific TCRs generated with the MIRA antigen-specificity platform. Breadth meant the fraction of unique TCRs that were SARS-CoV-2-associated, whereas depth meant the fraction of total T cells that were SARS-CoV-2-associated. Each spike-specific TCR was assigned to its reactive spike region and to a CD4 or CD8 class using the MIRA data. Log10-transformed breadth and depth values were compared by one-way ANOVA with Sidak's multiple comparisons tests. TCRdb stores this immuneACCESS table with in-frame sequences only. Part of the clones is absent; in the studies checked, under half of the shortfall reflects unresolved V genes, and no reason is known for the rest. V, J and clone size are taken as reported in that table, and D and trimming were inferred from the DNA itself. For this sample the table gives fewer than 150,000 clones, of which more than 85% were detected only once. Around 0.91% of the sample is in the top ten clones.

The time point label on this specimen signifies: baseline before first vaccination. Samples from vaccinated people were obtained from the UK trials COV001 and COV002, which included a single-blind randomized controlled phase 2/3 trial of AZD1222 (ChAdOx1 nCoV-19) in healthy adults. For TCRbeta chain sequencing, PBMC samples from trial participants were taken at day 0 and at day 28 after the second dose. The CDR3, from cysteine to phenylalanine, totals 13 residues. The kept DNA is CDR3 alone, 39 bases in frame from the first base. Trimming takes 8 bases off V and 6 bases off J; junction bases not matched to a gene: 6. The germline V gene encodes CDR1 SEHNR and CDR2 FQNEAQ (reference sequence). About this clone itself: Its antigen is unknown. No quality values exist for individual bases; no much larger clone is one base distant.

The sample was peripheral blood, taken on day 0 of AZD1222 vaccination. The sequence derives from an adult in good health. The sequence joins TRBV7-9 to TRBJ2-2; TRBD2 lines up with 7 middle nucleotides. For the CDR3, the sequence is CASQRGVAGELFF. The nucleotide sequence reads TGTGCCAGCCAGCGGGGAGTCGCCGGGGAGCTGTTTTTT.